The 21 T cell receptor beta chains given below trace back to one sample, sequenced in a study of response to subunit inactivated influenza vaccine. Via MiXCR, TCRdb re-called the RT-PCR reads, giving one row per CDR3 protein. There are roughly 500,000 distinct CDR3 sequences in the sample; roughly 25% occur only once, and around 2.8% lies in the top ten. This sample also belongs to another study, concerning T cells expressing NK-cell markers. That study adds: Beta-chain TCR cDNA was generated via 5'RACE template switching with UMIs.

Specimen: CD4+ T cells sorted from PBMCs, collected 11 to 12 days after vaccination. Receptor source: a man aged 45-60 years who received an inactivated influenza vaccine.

CDR3 nucleotides: TGCGCCAGCAGCCAAGAGGTTAATCAGCCCCAGCATTTT. Its protein product is CASSQEVNQPQHF. This chain connects TRBV4-3 to TRBJ1-5; D not resolved. Germline values: CDR1 LGHNA, CDR2 YSLEER. V was cut by 0 bases and J by 4 bases, with 4 bases left in between. The CDR3 contains 13 residues.

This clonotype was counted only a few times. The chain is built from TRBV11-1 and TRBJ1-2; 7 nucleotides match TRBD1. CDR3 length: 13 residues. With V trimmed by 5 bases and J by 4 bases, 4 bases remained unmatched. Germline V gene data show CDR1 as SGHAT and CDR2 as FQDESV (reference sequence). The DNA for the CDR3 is TGTGCCAGCAGCCAACCAGGGGGCTATGGCTACACCTTC. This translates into CASSQPGGYGYTF.

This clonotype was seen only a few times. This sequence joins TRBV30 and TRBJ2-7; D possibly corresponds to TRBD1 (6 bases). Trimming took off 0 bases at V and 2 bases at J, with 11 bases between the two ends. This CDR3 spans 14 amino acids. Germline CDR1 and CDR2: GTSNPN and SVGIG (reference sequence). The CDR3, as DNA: TGTGCCTGGAGTGTACAAGACAGGACCTACGAGCAGTACTTC. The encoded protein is CAWSVQDRTYEQYF.

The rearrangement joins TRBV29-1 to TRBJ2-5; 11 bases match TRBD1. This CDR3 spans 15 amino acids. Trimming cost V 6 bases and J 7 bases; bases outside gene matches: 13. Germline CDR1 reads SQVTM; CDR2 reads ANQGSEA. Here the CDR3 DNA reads TGCAGCGTGAGGGGCCGGGACAGGGGGTGGACGACCCAGTACTTC. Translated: CSVRGRDRGWTTQYF.

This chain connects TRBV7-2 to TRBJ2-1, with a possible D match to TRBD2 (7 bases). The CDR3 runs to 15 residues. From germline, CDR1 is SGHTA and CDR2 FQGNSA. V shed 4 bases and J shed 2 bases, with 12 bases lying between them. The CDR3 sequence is CASSSGGQTYNEQFF. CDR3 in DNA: TGTGCCAGCAGCTCGGGGGGACAAACCTACAATGAGCAGTTCTTC.

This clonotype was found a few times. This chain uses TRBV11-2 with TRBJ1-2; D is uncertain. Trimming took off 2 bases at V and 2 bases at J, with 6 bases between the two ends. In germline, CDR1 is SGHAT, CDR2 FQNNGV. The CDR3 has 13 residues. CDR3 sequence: CASSLSQNYGYTF. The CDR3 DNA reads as TGTGCCAGCAGCTTATCTCAGAACTATGGCTACACCTTC.

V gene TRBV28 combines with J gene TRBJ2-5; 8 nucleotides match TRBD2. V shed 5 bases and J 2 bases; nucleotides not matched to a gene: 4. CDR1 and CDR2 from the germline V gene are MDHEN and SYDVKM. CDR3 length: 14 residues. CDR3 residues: CASSDRGGQETQYF. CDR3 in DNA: TGTGCCAGCAGTGATCGGGGGGGACAAGAGACCCAGTACTTC. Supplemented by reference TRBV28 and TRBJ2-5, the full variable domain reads DVKVTQSSRYLVKRTGEKVFLECVQDMDHENMFWYRQDPGLGLRLIYFSYDVKMKEKGDIPEGYSVSREKKERFSLILESASTNQTSMYLCASSDRGGQETQYFGPGTRLLVL.

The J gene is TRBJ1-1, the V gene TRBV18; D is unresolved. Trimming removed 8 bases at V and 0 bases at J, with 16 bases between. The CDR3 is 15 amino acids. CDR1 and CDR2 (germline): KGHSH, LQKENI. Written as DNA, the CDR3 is TGTGCCAGCCCCCAAGGTTCGGGTCTGAACACTGAAGCTTTCTTT. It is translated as CASPQGSGLNTEAFF.

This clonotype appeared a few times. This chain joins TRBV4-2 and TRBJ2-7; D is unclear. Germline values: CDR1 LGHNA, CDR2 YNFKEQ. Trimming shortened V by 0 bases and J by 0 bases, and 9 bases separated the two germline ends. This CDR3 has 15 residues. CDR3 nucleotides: TGTGCCAGCAGCCAAGATCCATCAAGCTCCTACGAGCAGTACTTC. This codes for CASSQDPSSSYEQYF.

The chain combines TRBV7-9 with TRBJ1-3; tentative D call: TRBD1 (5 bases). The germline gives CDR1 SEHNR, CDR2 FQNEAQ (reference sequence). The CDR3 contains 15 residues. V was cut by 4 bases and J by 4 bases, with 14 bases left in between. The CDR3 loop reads CASSSSGTQGNTIYF. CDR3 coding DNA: TGTGCCAGCAGCTCTTCCGGGACTCAGGGAAACACCATATATTTT.

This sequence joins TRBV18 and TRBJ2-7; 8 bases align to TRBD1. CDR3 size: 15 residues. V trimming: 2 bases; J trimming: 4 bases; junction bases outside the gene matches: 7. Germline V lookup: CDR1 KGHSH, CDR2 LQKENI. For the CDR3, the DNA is TGTGCCAGCTCACCAGGCTGGCAGGGGGCTTACGAGCAGTACTTC. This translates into CASSPGWQGAYEQYF. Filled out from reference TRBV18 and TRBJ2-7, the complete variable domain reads NAGVMQNPRHLVRRRGQEARLRCSPMKGHSHVYWYRQLPEEGLKFMVYLQKENIIDESGMPKERFSAEFPKEGPSILRIQQVVRGDSAAYFCASSPGWQGAYEQYFGPGTRLTVT.

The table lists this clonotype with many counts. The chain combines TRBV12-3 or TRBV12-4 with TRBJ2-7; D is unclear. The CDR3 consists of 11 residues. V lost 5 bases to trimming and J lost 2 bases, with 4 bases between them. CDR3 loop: CASSKTYEQYF. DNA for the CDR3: TGTGCCAGCAGTAAAACCTACGAGCAGTACTTC.

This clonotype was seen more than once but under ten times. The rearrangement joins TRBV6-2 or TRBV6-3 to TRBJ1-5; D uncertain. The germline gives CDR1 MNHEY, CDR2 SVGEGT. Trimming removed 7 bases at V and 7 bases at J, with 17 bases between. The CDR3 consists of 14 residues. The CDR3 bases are TGTGCCAGCACCGACGGTTTGCCGGGGCAGCCCCAGCATTTT. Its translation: CASTDGLPGQPQHF.

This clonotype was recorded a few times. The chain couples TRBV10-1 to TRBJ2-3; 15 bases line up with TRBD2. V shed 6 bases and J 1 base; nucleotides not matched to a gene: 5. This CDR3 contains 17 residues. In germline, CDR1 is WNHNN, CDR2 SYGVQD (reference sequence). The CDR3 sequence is CASSGTSGGTGTDTQYF. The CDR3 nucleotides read TGCGCCAGCAGCGGGACTAGCGGGGGGACTGGCACAGATACGCAGTATTTT.

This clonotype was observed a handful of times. The CDR3: CSARRDDYEQYF. CDR3 DNA: TGCAGTGCTAGACGGGATGACTACGAGCAGTACTTC. The gene calls are TRBV20-1 and TRBJ2-7; D possibly corresponds to TRBD2 (5 bases). Trimming shortened V by 2 bases and J by 3 bases, and 8 bases separated the two germline ends. The CDR3 covers 12 residues. Germline lookup yields CDR1 DFQATT and CDR2 SNEGSKA (reference sequence).

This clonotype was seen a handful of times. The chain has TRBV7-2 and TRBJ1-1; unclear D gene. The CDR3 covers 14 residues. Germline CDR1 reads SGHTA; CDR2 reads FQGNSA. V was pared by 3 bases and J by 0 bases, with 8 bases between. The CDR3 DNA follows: TGTGCCAGCAGCTTTCGGGGTCTGAACACTGAAGCTTTCTTT. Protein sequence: CASSFRGLNTEAFF.

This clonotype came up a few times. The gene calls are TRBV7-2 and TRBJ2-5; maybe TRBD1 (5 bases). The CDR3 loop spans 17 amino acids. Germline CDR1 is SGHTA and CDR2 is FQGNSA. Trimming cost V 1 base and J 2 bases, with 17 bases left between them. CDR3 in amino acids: CASSLGYGAAIQETQYF. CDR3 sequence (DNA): TGTGCCAGCAGCTTAGGGTATGGGGCAGCGATTCAAGAGACCCAGTACTTC.

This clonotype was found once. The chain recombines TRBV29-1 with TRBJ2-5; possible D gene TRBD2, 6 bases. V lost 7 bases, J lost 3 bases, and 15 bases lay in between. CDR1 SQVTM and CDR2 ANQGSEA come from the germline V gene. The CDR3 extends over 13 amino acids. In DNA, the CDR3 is TGCAGCGGCGCGGGACTTCTTAAAGAGACCCAGTACTTC. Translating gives CSGAGLLKETQYF.

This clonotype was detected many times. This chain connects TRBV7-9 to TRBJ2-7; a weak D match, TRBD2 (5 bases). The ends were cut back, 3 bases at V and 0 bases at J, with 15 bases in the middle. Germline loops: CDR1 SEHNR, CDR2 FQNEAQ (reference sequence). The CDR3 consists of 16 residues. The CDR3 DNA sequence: TGTGCCAGCAGCTTCGACTGGGGAGAAAGCTCCTACGAGCAGTACTTC. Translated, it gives CASSFDWGESSYEQYF.

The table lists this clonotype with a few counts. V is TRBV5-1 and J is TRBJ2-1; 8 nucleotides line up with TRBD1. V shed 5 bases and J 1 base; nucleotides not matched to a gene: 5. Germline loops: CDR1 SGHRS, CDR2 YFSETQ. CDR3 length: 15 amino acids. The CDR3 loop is CASSSDRDSYNEQFF. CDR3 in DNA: TGCGCCAGCAGTTCGGACAGGGATTCCTACAATGAGCAGTTCTTC.

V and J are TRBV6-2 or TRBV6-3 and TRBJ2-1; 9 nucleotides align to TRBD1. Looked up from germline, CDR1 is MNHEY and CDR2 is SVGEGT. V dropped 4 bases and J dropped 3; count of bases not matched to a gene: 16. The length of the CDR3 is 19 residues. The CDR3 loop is CASSSRGTGNAGVYNEQFF. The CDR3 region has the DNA TGTGCCAGCAGTTCTCGGGGGACAGGGAATGCTGGTGTCTACAATGAGCAGTTCTTC.